These 4 T cell receptor beta chains originate from one sample sequenced in a study of T cell responses to AZD1222 COVID-19 vaccine. Assay used: immunoSEQ multiplex PCR; TCRdb lists only in-frame clones, some missing. The profile shows roughly 95,000 clones, about 90% of them singletons. The sample was peripheral blood, taken 28 days after the second AZD1222 dose. These receptors all stem from an adult who received the AZD1222 COVID-19 vaccine.

V and J are TRBV30 and TRBJ2-5; D might be TRBD2 (6 bases). Trimming removed 2 bases at V and 14 bases at J, with 18 bases between. From germline, CDR1 is GTSNPN and CDR2 SVGIG (reference sequence). The CDR3 is 12 amino acids. This CDR3 reads CAWSPLLGLPYF. CDR3 nucleotides: TGTGCCTGGAGTCCTCTTCTGGGACTGCCTTACTTC.

The rearrangement joins TRBV7-9 to TRBJ1-2, with a weak D call TRBD1 (5 bases). The CDR3 contains 15 residues. The germline gives CDR1 SEHNR, CDR2 FQNEAQ (reference sequence). V was shortened by 5 bases and J by 5 bases, with 18 bases between the two germline ends. The CDR3 protein is CASSAYPGSRYGYTF. CDR3 DNA: TGTGCCAGCAGCGCTTACCCAGGGAGTCGGTATGGCTACACCTTC. Drawing the rest from reference TRBV7-9 and TRBJ1-2, the complete variable domain is DTGVSQNPRHKITKRGQNVTFRCDPISEHNRLYWYRQTLGQGPEFLTYFQNEAQLEKSRLLSDRFSAERPKGSFSTLEIQRTEQGDSAMYLCASSAYPGSRYGYTFGSGTRLTVV.

This chain connects TRBV25-1 to TRBJ1-3, with unresolved D. Germline assignment: CDR1 MGHDK and CDR2 SYGVNS. Trimming removed 3 bases at V and 4 bases at J, with 4 bases between. The CDR3 sequence is 12 residues long. CDR3 in DNA: TGTGCCAGCAGTGAGGTCGGAAACACCATATATTTT. Encoded protein: CASSEVGNTIYF.

The chain links TRBV19 to TRBJ2-2; tentatively, D is TRBD1 (5 bases). V lost 7 bases and J 3 bases, leaving 9 bases between the germline ends. Germline values: CDR1 LNHDA, CDR2 SQIVND (reference sequence). The CDR3 has 13 residues. The CDR3 sequence is CASTGPYTGELFF. CDR3 nucleotide sequence: TGTGCCAGTACAGGGCCCTACACCGGGGAGCTGTTTTTT.